A selection of T cell receptor beta chains follows, all from one sample in a study of Graves' ophthalmopathy and Graves' hyperthyroidism. TCRdb ran MiXCR on the multiplex PCR reads and lists one entry per CDR3 protein. The profile shows about 380,000 distinct CDR3 sequences, over 15% of them singletons. The specimen was peripheral blood. Receptor source: a woman under 30 with stable Graves' hyperthyroidism. Both conserved end residues are part of each CDR3. D genes are given only for firm matches. Where a row states a size, it is once, few, many or the class of an expanded clone; other rows omit it.

CDR3aa: CASSPQGESYGYTF
CDR3nt: TGTGCCAGCAGCCCGCAGGGTGAAAGCTATGGCTACACCTTC
j_gene: TRBJ1-2
abundance: many
v_gene: TRBV27
d_gene: -

CDR3aa: CSVDNNLNTEAFF
CDR3nt: TGCAGCGTCGACAACAATCTGAACACTGAAGCTTTCTTT
j_gene: TRBJ1-1
abundance: many
v_gene: TRBV29-1
d_gene: -

CDR3aa: CASSSTGTGGAGVYEQYF
CDR3nt: TGTGCCAGCTCTTCGACGGGGACCGGAGGAGCGGGAGTATACGAGCAGTACTTC
j_gene: TRBJ2-7
abundance: few
v_gene: TRBV18
d_gene: TRBD2

CDR3aa: CASNKEANYGYTF
CDR3nt: TGTGCCAGCAATAAGGAGGCTAACTATGGCTACACCTTC
j_gene: TRBJ1-2
abundance: -
v_gene: TRBV7-9
d_gene: -

CDR3aa: CASTLSGGRSYNEQFF
CDR3nt: TGTGCCAGCACCCTAAGCGGGGGCCGATCCTACAATGAGCAGTTCTTC
j_gene: TRBJ2-1
abundance: many
v_gene: TRBV12-3/TRBV12-4
d_gene: TRBD2

CDR3aa: CASSGGQGRTEAFF
CDR3nt: TGTGCCAGCAGTGGGGGACAGGGAAGAACTGAAGCTTTCTTT
j_gene: TRBJ1-1
abundance: many
v_gene: TRBV12-3/TRBV12-4
d_gene: TRBD1

CDR3aa: CASSQDRGRETQYF
CDR3nt: TGTGCCAGCAGCCAAGACAGGGGGAGAGAGACCCAGTACTTC
j_gene: TRBJ2-5
abundance: many
v_gene: TRBV14
d_gene: TRBD1

CDR3aa: CASSAGRRGEAFF
CDR3nt: TGTGCCAGCAGTGCAGGGAGGCGGGGGGAAGCTTTCTTT
j_gene: TRBJ1-1
abundance: -
v_gene: TRBV28
d_gene: -

CDR3aa: CASTGSNSPLHF
CDR3nt: TGTGCCAGCACAGGGTCTAATTCACCCCTCCACTTT
j_gene: TRBJ1-6
abundance: many
v_gene: TRBV2
d_gene: -

CDR3aa: CAASSTGELFF
CDR3nt: TGTGCCGCAAGCTCCACCGGGGAGCTGTTTTTT
j_gene: TRBJ2-2
abundance: many
v_gene: TRBV24-1
d_gene: -

CDR3aa: CASSLRLEEAQYF
CDR3nt: TGTGCCAGCAGCTTACGACTAGAAGAGGCCCAGTACTTC
j_gene: TRBJ2-5
abundance: few
v_gene: TRBV7-8
d_gene: -

CDR3aa: CASSIGAAYQETQYF
CDR3nt: TGTGCCAGTAGTATTGGAGCGGCGTACCAAGAGACCCAGTACTTC
j_gene: TRBJ2-5
abundance: many
v_gene: TRBV19
d_gene: -

CDR3aa: CASNSQGYNQPQHF
CDR3nt: TGTGCCAGCAACTCACAGGGCTACAATCAGCCCCAGCATTTT
j_gene: TRBJ1-5
abundance: many
v_gene: TRBV2
d_gene: -

CDR3aa: CASSIAGGGSSYEQYF
CDR3nt: TGTGCCAGTAGTATAGCAGGCGGGGGGTCCTCCTACGAGCAGTACTTC
j_gene: TRBJ2-7
abundance: -
v_gene: TRBV19
d_gene: TRBD2

CDR3aa: CATSDRGKDEQYF
CDR3nt: TGTGCCACCTCCGACAGGGGTAAGGACGAGCAGTACTTC
j_gene: TRBJ2-7
abundance: many
v_gene: TRBV15
d_gene: TRBD1

CDR3aa: CASSFDRNQETQYF
CDR3nt: TGTGCCAGCAGCTTTGACAGAAACCAAGAGACCCAGTACTTC
j_gene: TRBJ2-5
abundance: many
v_gene: TRBV7-2
d_gene: -

CDR3aa: CATSRRSTMETQYF
CDR3nt: TGTGCCACCAGCCGAAGATCTACTATGGAGACCCAGTACTTC
j_gene: TRBJ2-5
abundance: many
v_gene: TRBV15
d_gene: -

CDR3aa: CASSPAGPHSGANVLTF
CDR3nt: TGTGCCAGCTCGCCCGCCGGGCCCCACTCTGGGGCCAACGTCCTGACTTTC
j_gene: TRBJ2-6
abundance: -
v_gene: TRBV18
d_gene: -

CDR3aa: CASSVSRAQETQYF
CDR3nt: TGCGCCAGCAGTGTCTCGCGAGCTCAAGAGACCCAGTACTTC
j_gene: TRBJ2-5
abundance: few
v_gene: TRBV10-2
d_gene: -

CDR3aa: CATSTISTDTQYF
CDR3nt: TGTGCCACCAGTACAATTTCCACAGATACGCAGTATTTT
j_gene: TRBJ2-3
abundance: few
v_gene: TRBV24-1
d_gene: -

CDR3aa: CASSELAGHQETQYF
CDR3nt: TGTGCCAGCAGTGAACTCGCGGGCCACCAAGAGACCCAGTACTTC
j_gene: TRBJ2-5
abundance: many
v_gene: TRBV2
d_gene: -

CDR3aa: CASSYSVSGGGNTEAFF
CDR3nt: TGTGCCAGCAGTTACTCAGTTTCCGGGGGGGGGAACACTGAAGCTTTCTTT
j_gene: TRBJ1-1
abundance: many
v_gene: TRBV6-5
d_gene: -

CDR3aa: CASSDIGGGYTF
CDR3nt: TGTGCCAGCAGTGACATAGGGGGTGGCTACACCTTC
j_gene: TRBJ1-2
abundance: many
v_gene: TRBV12-3/TRBV12-4
d_gene: -

CDR3aa: CASSYVWGDYEQYF
CDR3nt: TGTGCCAGCAGTTACGTATGGGGAGACTACGAGCAGTACTTC
j_gene: TRBJ2-7
abundance: -
v_gene: TRBV6-2/TRBV6-3
d_gene: -

CDR3aa: CVSSLRAVPNTGELFF
CDR3nt: TGCGTCAGCAGCTTGAGGGCGGTCCCGAACACCGGGGAGCTGTTTTTT
j_gene: TRBJ2-2
abundance: -
v_gene: TRBV5-1
d_gene: -

CDR3aa: CASSLHGTYEQYF
CDR3nt: TGTGCCAGCAGTTTGCATGGGACCTACGAGCAGTACTTC
j_gene: TRBJ2-7
abundance: many
v_gene: TRBV28
d_gene: -

CDR3aa: CASSFAGPGETQYF
CDR3nt: TGTGCCAGCAGTTTTGCGGGTCCAGGGGAGACCCAGTACTTC
j_gene: TRBJ2-5
abundance: many
v_gene: TRBV12-3/TRBV12-4
d_gene: -

CDR3aa: CASSMVTGRGYTF
CDR3nt: TGTGCCAGTAGTATGGTAACAGGTAGAGGCTACACCTTC
j_gene: TRBJ1-2
abundance: medium-sized
v_gene: TRBV19
d_gene: -

CDR3aa: CASSWGTGGVYGYTF
CDR3nt: TGTGCCAGCAGCTGGGGGACAGGGGGCGTTTATGGCTACACCTTC
j_gene: TRBJ1-2
abundance: many
v_gene: TRBV11-3
d_gene: TRBD1

CDR3aa: CASGLLGTENSPLHF
CDR3nt: TGTGCCAGCGGTCTACTCGGGACAGAAAATTCACCCCTCCACTTT
j_gene: TRBJ1-6
abundance: many
v_gene: TRBV6-5
d_gene: TRBD1

CDR3aa: CASTLGGEAFF
CDR3nt: TGTGCCAGCACCCTCGGGGGTGAAGCTTTCTTT
j_gene: TRBJ1-1
abundance: many
v_gene: TRBV12-3/TRBV12-4
d_gene: -

CDR3aa: CASSLGSRDHEQYF
CDR3nt: TGCGCCAGCAGCTTGGGGAGCAGGGACCACGAGCAGTACTTC
j_gene: TRBJ2-7
abundance: many
v_gene: TRBV5-1
d_gene: -

CDR3aa: CASSVASGYEQYF
CDR3nt: TGTGCCAGCAGTGTGGCCAGCGGCTACGAGCAGTACTTC
j_gene: TRBJ2-7
abundance: many
v_gene: TRBV2
d_gene: -

CDR3aa: CASRSGAGGEFRNYGYTF
CDR3nt: TGCGCCAGCAGATCGGGGGCAGGGGGCGAGTTCCGCAACTATGGCTACACCTTC
j_gene: TRBJ1-2
abundance: many
v_gene: TRBV5-1
d_gene: TRBD1

CDR3aa: CASSQVGQGNYGYTF
CDR3nt: TGTGCCAGCAGCCAAGTTGGACAGGGCAACTATGGCTACACCTTC
j_gene: TRBJ1-2
abundance: many
v_gene: TRBV14
d_gene: TRBD1

CDR3aa: CASSFGPGETEAFF
CDR3nt: TGTGCCAGCTCATTCGGGCCGGGGGAGACTGAAGCTTTCTTT
j_gene: TRBJ1-1
abundance: few
v_gene: TRBV18
d_gene: -

CDR3aa: CASGLAALSYEQYF
CDR3nt: TGTGCCAGCGGACTAGCGGCACTCTCCTACGAGCAGTACTTC
j_gene: TRBJ2-7
abundance: many
v_gene: TRBV2
d_gene: TRBD2

CDR3aa: CATSRQAQETQYF
CDR3nt: TGTGCCACCAGCCGACAGGCCCAAGAGACCCAGTACTTC
j_gene: TRBJ2-5
abundance: many
v_gene: TRBV15
d_gene: -

CDR3aa: CASSYPAGLNTEAFF
CDR3nt: TGTGCCAGCAGTTATCCCGCAGGGCTGAACACTGAAGCTTTCTTT
j_gene: TRBJ1-1
abundance: many
v_gene: TRBV6-5
d_gene: -

CDR3aa: CASARGVSNQPQHF
CDR3nt: TGTGCCAGCGCTAGGGGAGTTAGCAATCAGCCCCAGCATTTT
j_gene: TRBJ1-5
abundance: many
v_gene: TRBV6-5
d_gene: -

CDR3aa: CASSAIPGPGETQYF
CDR3nt: TGTGCCAGCAGCGCCATACCGGGGCCGGGAGAGACCCAGTACTTC
j_gene: TRBJ2-5
abundance: few
v_gene: TRBV9
d_gene: -

CDR3aa: CASSRESGGDEQYF
CDR3nt: TGTGCCAGCTCCCGTGAGAGCGGGGGGGACGAGCAGTACTTC
j_gene: TRBJ2-7
abundance: many
v_gene: TRBV24-1
d_gene: TRBD2

CDR3aa: CASSSGLAGGPAKNIQYF
CDR3nt: TGTGCCAGCAGCTCCGGACTAGCGGGGGGACCAGCCAAAAACATTCAGTACTTC
j_gene: TRBJ2-4
abundance: once
v_gene: TRBV11-3
d_gene: TRBD2

CDR3aa: CASSPLLLNTEAFF
CDR3nt: TGTGCCAGCAGTCCCCTGCTACTGAACACTGAAGCTTTCTTT
j_gene: TRBJ1-1
abundance: many
v_gene: TRBV12-3/TRBV12-4
d_gene: -

CDR3aa: CASSKSGETQYF
CDR3nt: TGTGCCAGCAGTAAATCGGGAGAGACCCAGTACTTC
j_gene: TRBJ2-5
abundance: many
v_gene: TRBV6-1
d_gene: -

CDR3aa: CATSDFRTGSTGELFF
CDR3nt: TGTGCCACCAGTGATTTTCGCACAGGGTCAACCGGGGAGCTGTTTTTT
j_gene: TRBJ2-2
abundance: many
v_gene: TRBV24-1
d_gene: -

CDR3aa: CATHGTGVVEQYF
CDR3nt: TGTGCCACCCACGGGACAGGGGTGGTCGAGCAGTACTTC
j_gene: TRBJ2-7
abundance: many
v_gene: TRBV25-1
d_gene: TRBD1

CDR3aa: CASSQVEAKRGGQNIKYF
CDR3nt: TGCGCCAGCAGCCAAGTGGAGGCCAAGCGGGGGGGCCAAAACATTAAGTACTTC
j_gene: TRBJ2-4
abundance: -
v_gene: TRBV4-1
d_gene: TRBD2

CDR3aa: CSARNSPGVEAFF
CDR3nt: TGCAGTGCTCGCAATTCACCGGGCGTTGAAGCTTTCTTT
j_gene: TRBJ1-1
abundance: few
v_gene: TRBV20-1
d_gene: -

CDR3aa: CASSPGNVATEAFF
CDR3nt: TGTGCCAGCTCACCGGGTAACGTGGCCACTGAAGCTTTCTTT
j_gene: TRBJ1-1
abundance: -
v_gene: TRBV18
d_gene: -

CDR3aa: CASSGGATHTEAFF
CDR3nt: TGTGCCAGCTCAGGGGGTGCCACACACACTGAAGCTTTCTTT
j_gene: TRBJ1-1
abundance: many
v_gene: TRBV12-3/TRBV12-4
d_gene: TRBD1

CDR3aa: CASKGMLDLDQPQHF
CDR3nt: TGTGCCAGCAAGGGAATGTTGGACCTTGATCAGCCCCAGCATTTT
j_gene: TRBJ1-5
abundance: few
v_gene: TRBV2
d_gene: -

CDR3aa: CASSDLRDRKNQPQHF
CDR3nt: TGTGCCAGCAGTGATCTCCGGGACAGAAAAAATCAGCCCCAGCATTTT
j_gene: TRBJ1-5
abundance: many
v_gene: TRBV6-1
d_gene: TRBD1